Listed here are 7 T cell receptor beta chains from one sample, sequenced in a study of cytomegalovirus exposure and HLA in healthy donors. PCR primers comprised 60 Vbeta and 13 Jbeta primers. Data came from immunoSEQ multiplex PCR; TCRdb stores just in-frame clones and leaves some out. The sample lists about 180,000 clones, 65% to 75% occurring once. Sequences were obtained from PBMCs. These receptors were collected from a human donor in good health.

J is TRBJ1-2 and V is TRBV11-2; no clear D gene. Germline CDR1 reads SGHAT; CDR2 reads FQNNGV. This CDR3 region has 13 residues. V gave up 5 bases and J gave up 4 bases, with 11 bases separating them. Here the CDR3 reads CASSHGGPYGYTF. The CDR3 nucleotides are TGTGCCAGCAGCCACGGCGGCCCCTATGGCTACACCTTC.

The rearrangement joins TRBV7-6 to TRBJ2-7, with 7 positions matching TRBD2. The CDR3 is made up of 15 amino acids. Germline trimming cut 4 bases from V and 1 base from J; bases unmatched to any gene: 7. CDR1 and CDR2 (germline): SGHVS, FNYEAQ. The CDR3 loop reads CASSYLEGGSYEQYF. CDR3 DNA: TGTGCCAGCAGCTACCTTGAGGGAGGGTCCTACGAGCAGTACTTC.

The V and J genes are TRBV4-1 and TRBJ2-2; 9 bases agree with TRBD2. The CDR3 spans 16 residues. Per the germline V gene, CDR1 is MGHRA and CDR2 is YSYEKL. The V gene end was trimmed by 5 bases and the J gene end by 2 bases; junction bases not matched to a gene: 6. CDR3: CASSGFGTSNTGELFF. The CDR3 nucleotides read TGCGCCAGCAGCGGGTTCGGGACTAGCAACACCGGGGAGCTGTTTTTT.

The rearrangement joins TRBV10-1 to TRBJ2-7; 11 bases map to TRBD1. V lost 2 bases to trimming and J lost 6 bases; unmatched junction nucleotides: 3. The CDR3 contains 14 residues. The V gene's germline CDR1 is WNHNN and CDR2 SYGVQD (reference sequence). The CDR3 loop is CASSEGTGGSEQYF. CDR3 in DNA: TGCGCCAGCAGTGAGGGGACAGGGGGATCCGAGCAGTACTTC.

A single count supports this clone. Here the CDR3 DNA reads TGTGCCAGCAGTTACCGGACAGGGAGCTCCTACGAGCAGTACTTC. Protein: CASSYRTGSSYEQYF. The rearrangement joins TRBV5-8 to TRBJ2-7, with TRBD1 identical over 8 bases. The J segment lost 0 bases and the V segment lost 5 bases, leaving 7 bases of the junction unmatched. The germline CDR1 and CDR2 sequences are SGHTS and YDEGEE. There are 15 residues in the CDR3.

This sequence joins TRBV5-1 and TRBJ1-1; tentative D call: TRBD1 (6 bases). Germline loops: CDR1 SGHRS, CDR2 YFSETQ. CDR3 size: 14 residues. With 4 bases removed from V and 0 bases from J, the gap between germline ends came to 10 bases. CDR3 nucleotide sequence: TGCGCCAGCAGCACACAGGGCCTGAACACTGAAGCTTTCTTT. Translating gives CASSTQGLNTEAFF.

V and J are TRBV5-3 and TRBJ2-7; the match to TRBD1 covers 7 bases. TRBV5-3 is known as an ORF, though its function is uncertain. This CDR3 has 13 residues. V lost 0 bases, J lost 3 bases, and 0 bases stayed unmatched. CDR3 in DNA: TGTGCCAGAAGCTTGGCAGGGGGCTACGAGCAGTACTTC. This sequence encodes CARSLAGGYEQYF.